This entry is about one T cell receptor beta chain. What it binds is not known. These data come from a study of T cell clones after liver transplantation. Repertoires were generated with immunoSEQ multiplex PCR, while TCRdb's copy carries only in-frame clones and drops some. Of 40,000 to 55,000 clones in the sample, more than 70% are singletons; the top ten hold 2% to 2.5%. Regarding the study as a whole: Conclusions were preliminary, with small, heterogeneous patient groups.

The sequences come from CD4+ T cells from blood, collected 24 months after liver transplant. The receptor was derived from a human patient who received a liver transplant. Some T cells here may be from the graft donor.

As DNA, the CDR3 is TGTGCCAGCAGCTCCAGGACTAGCGGGGGCGCACCCGAGCAGTACTTC. Protein: CASSSRTSGGAPEQYF. The chain is built from TRBV7-2 and TRBJ2-7, with 13 bases that match TRBD2. This CDR3 is built from 16 residues. The V segment lost 4 bases and the J segment 6 bases; nucleotides outside the gene matches: 9. The germline V gene has CDR1 SGHTA and CDR2 FQGNSA.